This is a list of T cell receptor beta chains from one sample in a study of human T cells and chemical hapten exposure. TCRdb redid the calling of the RACE reads with MiXCR, one entry per CDR3 protein. The sample consists of 180,000 or so distinct CDR3 sequences, about a fifth of them appearing once. The material was whole blood, obtained in connection with sensitization to the hapten diphenylcyclopropenone (DPC). The source of these receptors is a woman aged 50 to 65 with alopecia areata. Some clones in this sample may be carry-over from other donors' samples. Each CDR3 is given with its conserved first and last residue. A D gene is named only where the DNA matches it firmly. Clone size is not always given. Where it is, it says once, few, many or a class for expanded clones.

v_call	j_call	cdr3_length	clone_size	d_call	cdr3_aa	cdr3_nt
TRBV29-1	TRBJ2-6	13	NA	NA	CSVRGSGANVLTF	TGCAGCGTTAGGGGCTCTGGGGCCAACGTCCTGACTTTC
TRBV20-1	TRBJ1-5	12	many	NA	CSAAISNQPQHF	TGCAGTGCCGCCATTAGCAATCAGCCCCAGCATTTT
TRBV4-2	TRBJ2-3	20	few	TRBD2	CASSQGGSRKSQTSTDTQYF	TGTGCCAGCAGCCAAGGCGGGAGTAGGAAAAGTCAGACTAGCACAGATACGCAGTATTTT
TRBV20-1	TRBJ2-3	16	NA	NA	CSARGPLRGTTDTQYF	TGCAGTGCTAGAGGTCCACTCCGGGGGACCACAGATACGCAGTATTTT
TRBV7-3	TRBJ2-3	12	NA	NA	CASSLSDSTQYF	TGTGCCAGCAGCTTATCTGATTCGACGCAGTATTTT
TRBV12-3/TRBV12-4	TRBJ2-3	13	NA	NA	CASSLTTAATQYF	TGTGCCAGCAGCCTCACGACCGCGGCGACGCAGTATTTT
TRBV10-3	TRBJ2-7	17	NA	TRBD1	CAISELPPGTGLAEQYF	TGTGCCATCAGTGAGTTACCACCTGGGACAGGGTTGGCGGAGCAGTACTTC
TRBV18	TRBJ2-7	15	NA	NA	CASSSRDGVTYEQYF	TGTGCCAGCTCATCCCGGGACGGTGTGACCTACGAGCAGTACTTC
TRBV24-1	TRBJ2-1	18	few	NA	CATSDPHSRGVSQNEQFF	TGTGCCACCAGTGATCCTCACTCGAGGGGGGTGAGTCAGAATGAGCAGTTCTTC
TRBV5-1	TRBJ1-5	15	NA	NA	CASSLVPQPNQPQHF	TGCGCCAGCAGCTTGGTGCCTCAGCCGAATCAGCCCCAGCATTTT
TRBV5-6	TRBJ1-4	15	NA	NA	CASSLEGRTNEKLFF	TGTGCCAGCAGCTTGGAGGGACGGACGAATGAAAAACTGTTTTTT
TRBV9	TRBJ2-2	14	once	NA	CASSPPTNTGELFF	TGTGCCAGCAGCCCTCCTACGAACACCGGGGAGCTGTTTTTT
TRBV29-1	TRBJ1-1	14	few	NA	CSASYRAEDTEAFF	TGCAGCGCATCCTACAGGGCTGAGGACACTGAAGCTTTCTTT
TRBV2	TRBJ2-3	12	NA	NA	CASSVGADTQYF	TGTGCCAGCAGTGTGGGAGCAGATACGCAGTATTTT
TRBV12-3/TRBV12-4	TRBJ1-5	16	NA	TRBD1	CASSPPGTGRDEPQHF	TGTGCCAGCAGTCCCCCGGGGACAGGTCGCGACGAGCCCCAGCATTTT
TRBV20-1	TRBJ2-1	17	NA	TRBD2	CSAPMASGVSSYNEQFF	TGCAGTGCCCCAATGGCCAGCGGGGTTAGCTCCTACAATGAGCAGTTCTTC
TRBV7-9	TRBJ1-2	13	few	NA	CACYDGPEYGYTF	TGTGCCTGTTACGACGGGCCTGAATATGGCTACACCTTC
TRBV14	TRBJ1-1	14	NA	NA	CASSLRGILTEAFF	TGTGCCAGCAGCCTCAGGGGAATTTTGACTGAAGCTTTCTTT
TRBV12-3/TRBV12-4	TRBJ2-3	15	few	NA	CASSFPAGPTDTQYF	TGTGCCAGCAGTTTCCCGGCGGGGCCCACAGATACGCAGTATTTT
TRBV10-3	TRBJ2-7	18	NA	TRBD2	CAISDPGLAGSRSYEQYF	TGTGCCATCAGTGATCCGGGACTAGCGGGCTCCCGCTCCTACGAGCAGTACTTC
TRBV9	TRBJ1-5	17	NA	TRBD1	CASSPGQGAGSNQPQHF	TGTGCCAGCAGCCCGGGACAGGGGGCTGGAAGCAATCAGCCCCAGCATTTT
TRBV5-1	TRBJ2-6	16	NA	NA	CASSSLLGSGANVLTF	TGCGCCAGCAGCTCGCTTCTAGGGAGTGGGGCCAACGTCCTGACTTTC
TRBV27	TRBJ1-4	14	NA	NA	CASSPLGGREKLFF	TGTGCCAGCAGCCCTTTGGGGGGTCGGGAAAAACTGTTTTTT
TRBV10-3	TRBJ2-1	15	NA	TRBD1	CAISDQGESYNEQFF	TGTGCCATCAGTGACCAGGGGGAGTCCTACAATGAGCAGTTCTTC
TRBV12-3/TRBV12-4	TRBJ2-1	15	NA	NA	CASSLGVVSYNEQFF	TGTGCCAGCAGTTTGGGCGTTGTCTCCTACAATGAGCAGTTCTTC
TRBV5-1	TRBJ2-6	16	NA	NA	CASSLLVDSGANVLTF	TGCGCCAGCAGCTTGTTAGTCGACTCTGGGGCCAACGTCCTGACTTTC
TRBV29-1	TRBJ1-2	13	NA	TRBD1	CSVRTGPNYGYTF	TGCAGCGTCAGGACAGGGCCTAACTATGGCTACACCTTC
TRBV9	TRBJ2-3	15	NA	TRBD2	CASSVAGGRADTQYF	TGTGCCAGCAGCGTAGCAGGCGGGAGGGCAGATACGCAGTATTTT
TRBV29-1	TRBJ2-7	13	many	NA	CSATGRSSYEQYF	TGCAGCGCAACAGGCCGTAGCTCCTACGAGCAGTACTTC
TRBV5-1	TRBJ2-1	15	few	TRBD2	CASSLTGLADNEQFF	TGCGCCAGCAGTTTAACGGGACTAGCGGACAATGAGCAGTTCTTC
TRBV12-5	TRBJ1-6	14	NA	NA	CASGLGQYNSPLHF	TGTGCTAGTGGTTTGGGACAGTATAATTCACCCCTCCACTTT
TRBV12-3/TRBV12-4	TRBJ2-5	15	NA	NA	CASSSGGFTQETQYF	TGTGCCAGCAGCTCCGGGGGCTTCACCCAAGAGACCCAGTACTTC
TRBV19	TRBJ2-1	16	NA	NA	CASSPRRGRGGNKQFF	TGTGCCAGTAGTCCCCGACGGGGGAGAGGGGGGAATAAGCAGTTCTTC
TRBV20-1	TRBJ1-5	14	few	NA	CSASRDGGDQPQHF	TGCAGTGCTAGCAGGGATGGAGGGGATCAGCCCCAGCATTTT
TRBV29-1	TRBJ2-5	13	few	NA	CSVEGRARETQYF	TGCAGCGTTGAGGGTCGGGCAAGGGAGACCCAGTACTTC